This entry lists 10 T cell receptor beta chains sequenced from one sample in a study of T cells in Graves' hyperthyroidism and ophthalmopathy. TCR beta CDR3 regions were amplified from RNA transcripts. The primer set for the first-round RT-PCR of the TCR CDR3 was HTBI. Each CDR3 protein is one row after TCRdb ran MiXCR on the multiplex PCR reads. Of about 610,000 distinct CDR3 sequences listed, roughly a sixth were seen once; the top ten hold roughly 3.4%. The sequencing input was blood. These receptors originate from a woman aged 40 to 50 with Graves' ophthalmopathy.

This clonotype has just one count. V is TRBV19 and J is TRBJ1-1; 8 bases are shared with TRBD1. Germline loops: CDR1 LNHDA, CDR2 SQIVND (reference sequence). The CDR3 totals 16 residues. J was trimmed by 1 base and V by 7 bases; bases with no gene match: 11. The CDR3 protein is CASNRYRGDANTEAFF. CDR3 bases: TGTGCCAGTAATAGATACAGGGGGGATGCGAACACTGAAGCTTTCTTT.

About this clonotype: Relative to the germline gene, one junction end is altered; a read error may explain this. This chain links TRBV5-5 with TRBJ1-1; D ambiguous. The CDR3 runs to 18 residues. Germline V gives CDR1 SGHKS, CDR2 YYEKEE (reference sequence). CDR3 nucleotides: TGTGCCAGCAGCTTGGAGGCAATTAGGAGGTCACTGAACACTGGAGCTTTCTTT. It yields the protein CASSLEAIRRSLNTGAFF.

This clonotype was seen at least ten times. CDR3 DNA sequence: TGTGCCAGCAGTGATGACAGGCGCTATGGCTACACCTTC. Translated: CASSDDRRYGYTF. The rearrangement joins TRBV2 to TRBJ1-2; D may be TRBD1 (6 bases). The germline gives CDR1 SNHLY, CDR2 FYNNEI. The CDR3 extends over 13 amino acids. Trimming shortened V by 3 bases and J by 4 bases, and 9 bases separated the two germline ends.

Concerning this clonotype: A read error may be the cause here, since a much bigger clone is one base away. The chain combines TRBV29-1 with TRBJ1-1; D is undetermined. This CDR3 is built from 13 residues. CDR1 is SQVTM, CDR2 ANQGSEA, per germline. Deletions cut 2 bases from V and 1 base from J, with 8 bases between. DNA of the CDR3: TGCAGCGTTGAATTGGAGAGGAACACTGAAGCTTTCTTT. Amino acids: CSVELERNTEAFF.

The chain employs TRBV5-5 and TRBJ1-1; D unresolved. V lost 0 bases to trimming and J lost 8 bases, with 8 bases between them. The CDR3 runs 12 residues. The germline V gene has CDR1 SGHKS and CDR2 YYEKEE (reference sequence). The chain's CDR3 is CASSLVAPEAFF. Here the CDR3 DNA reads TGTGCCAGCAGCTTGGTGGCGCCCGAAGCTTTCTTT.

This clonotype was counted many times. J is TRBJ2-2 and V is TRBV2; the D gene is possibly TRBD1 (6 bases). The CDR3 has 15 residues. In germline, CDR1 is SNHLY, CDR2 FYNNEI. Trimming removed 5 bases from V and 4 bases from J, with 14 bases in between. The CDR3 DNA follows: TGTGCCAGCAGTCTTGCACAGGGTACCACCGGGGAGCTGTTTTTT. This gives the protein CASSLAQGTTGELFF.

This clonotype has a count of ten or more. V usage is TRBV11-3 and J usage is TRBJ2-2; 9 bases agree with TRBD2. V dropped 1 base and J dropped 7; count of bases not matched to a gene: 1. This CDR3 is 14 amino acids long. The germline V gene has CDR1 SGHNT and CDR2 YENEEA. This CDR3 is CASSLGLADGELFF. CDR3 bases: TGTGCCAGCAGCTTAGGACTAGCGGACGGGGAGCTGTTTTTT.

This clonotype came up many times. CDR3 in amino acids: CASGRPDMNTEAFF. CDR3 DNA sequence: TGTGCCAGCGGGAGGCCCGATATGAACACTGAAGCTTTCTTT. The chain recombines TRBV27 with TRBJ1-1; unclear D gene. Trimming stripped 8 bases from V and 0 bases from J, with 13 bases between. The CDR3 contains 14 residues. From germline, CDR1 is MNHEY and CDR2 SMNVEV (reference sequence).

V and J are TRBV30 and TRBJ2-5; 10 bases are a match to TRBD1. Losses at the gene ends were 4 bases for V and 0 bases for J; bases not matched to a gene: 32. The CDR3 extends over 24 amino acids. Germline V gene sequence: CDR1 GTSNPN, CDR2 SVGIG (reference sequence). The CDR3 here is CAWTHLDVGPPGTGATHYQETQYF. CDR3 bases: TGTGCCTGGACCCATCTCGATGTCGGACCACCCGGGACAGGGGCGACCCACTACCAAGAGACCCAGTACTTC.

This clonotype was seen ten or more times. The chain combines TRBV6-1 with TRBJ1-5; D is unresolved. Trimming removed 4 bases at V and 8 bases at J, with 15 bases between. Looked up from germline, CDR1 is MNHNS and CDR2 is SASEGT. This CDR3 contains 14 residues. CDR3: CASSGGAEVEPQHF. The CDR3 DNA reads TGTGCCAGCAGTGGCGGTGCCGAGGTTGAGCCCCAGCATTTT.